Each of the 2 T cell receptor beta chains below was sequenced from the same sample in a study of T-cell memory formation after mild COVID-19. TCRdb reanalysed the 5' RACE reads using MiXCR and keeps one entry per CDR3 protein. This table holds roughly 110,000 distinct CDR3 sequences, 9.5% to 15% found once. Input material: PBMCs or a T cell subset sorted from them (not recorded which). The receptor source for this set is an adult woman who had mild COVID-19 (a few samples of this study predate the infection). Cell type and time point are not known.

The chain links TRBV24-1 to TRBJ2-2, with 12 bases fitting TRBD2. There are 19 residues in the CDR3. With 2 bases clipped from V and 5 bases from J, the junction kept 11 bases outside the gene matches. From germline, CDR1 is KGHDR and CDR2 SFDVKD. The CDR3 protein is CATSDSRVTSGRRTGELFF. The CDR3 DNA is TGTGCCACCAGTGATTCCAGGGTGACTAGCGGGAGAAGAACCGGGGAGCTGTTTTTT.

The chain has TRBV7-9 and TRBJ1-3; 7 positions match TRBD1. The germline V gene has CDR1 SEHNR and CDR2 FQNEAQ (reference sequence). The CDR3 loop spans 15 amino acids. The V gene end was trimmed by 5 bases and the J gene end by 4 bases; junction bases not matched to a gene: 8. The CDR3 is CASSGTGVLGNTIYF. CDR3 coding DNA: TGTGCCAGCAGCGGAACAGGGGTCTTGGGAAACACCATATATTTT. The full variable domain, in which reference TRBV7-9 and TRBJ1-3 provide the parts outside the CDR3, is DTGVSQNPRHKITKRGQNVTFRCDPISEHNRLYWYRQTLGQGPEFLTYFQNEAQLEKSRLLSDRFSAERPKGSFSTLEIQRTEQGDSAMYLCASSGTGVLGNTIYFGEGSWLTVV.